These T cell receptor beta chains were read from a single sample in a study of T cell changes during pregnancy in multiple sclerosis. Some clones are missing from TCRdb's copy, which holds only in-frame ones; the method was immunoSEQ multiplex PCR. The data contain about 75,000 clones, nearly 95% of them seen just once; the ten biggest clones take up less than 0.15%. Sequences were derived from CD4+ T cells from peripheral blood mononuclear cells, sampled after pregnancy. All receptors derive from a female donor with multiple sclerosis, enrolled in a pregnancy study. The CDR3 runs from the conserved cysteine through the conserved F or W. Each record gives: J gene, D gene, clone size, V gene, CDR3 protein, CDR3 DNA. A D gene is named only where the DNA matches it firmly. Some rows have no size entry. The others give once, few or many, or a class for an expanded clone.

J: TRBJ2-3
D: TRBD2
size: -
V: TRBV7-9
CDR3: CASSPGVAGVTQYF
DNA: TGTGCCAGCAGTCCCGGGGTAGCGGGAGTTACGCAGTATTTT

J: TRBJ2-1
D: -
size: -
V: TRBV28
CDR3: CASRLDPGGDEQFF
DNA: TGTGCCAGCAGACTAGACCCCGGAGGTGATGAGCAGTTCTTC

J: TRBJ1-5
D: -
size: -
V: TRBV6-6
CDR3: CASSYTGDSQHF
DNA: TGTGCCAGCAGTTACACCGGGGATTCTCAGCATTTT

J: TRBJ2-1
D: -
size: -
V: TRBV5-6
CDR3: CASSPQMLGALDEQFF
DNA: TGTGCCAGCAGCCCCCAGATGTTGGGGGCACTGGATGAGCAGTTCTTC

J: TRBJ1-2
D: -
size: -
V: TRBV30
CDR3: CAWSWRNYGYTF
DNA: TGTGCCTGGAGTTGGCGGAACTATGGCTACACCTTC

J: TRBJ2-3
D: -
size: -
V: TRBV7-8
CDR3: CASGFGGSSDTQYF
DNA: TGTGCCAGCGGATTCGGAGGGAGTTCAGATACGCAGTATTTT

J: TRBJ2-1
D: -
size: -
V: TRBV29-1
CDR3: CSVEGVGVYNEQFF
DNA: TGCAGCGTTGAAGGGGTAGGGGTTTACAATGAGCAGTTCTTC

J: TRBJ1-1
D: TRBD1
size: once
V: TRBV5-1
CDR3: CASSLGDRGEAFF
DNA: TGCGCCAGCAGCTTGGGGGACAGGGGTGAAGCTTTCTTT

J: TRBJ2-3
D: TRBD2
size: -
V: TRBV7-2
CDR3: CASSRRTSGPTDTQYF
DNA: TGTGCCAGCAGCCGCCGGACTAGCGGGCCGACAGATACGCAGTATTTT

J: TRBJ2-1
D: TRBD2
size: -
V: TRBV7-9
CDR3: CASSLGSLAGGEQFF
DNA: TGTGCCAGCAGCTTAGGGTCCCTAGCGGGAGGTGAGCAGTTCTTC

J: TRBJ2-1
D: TRBD2
size: once
V: TRBV10-2
CDR3: CASSESGGRDLSSYNEQFF
DNA: TGCGCCAGCAGTGAGTCCGGCGGGAGGGATCTCAGCTCCTACAATGAGCAGTTCTTC

J: TRBJ2-3
D: TRBD2
size: once
V: TRBV13
CDR3: CASSFSGRADTQYF
DNA: TGTGCCAGCAGCTTTAGCGGGAGGGCTGATACGCAGTATTTT

J: TRBJ2-1
D: TRBD1
size: -
V: TRBV11-3
CDR3: CASSPRTGEQFF
DNA: TGTGCCAGCAGCCCACGGACAGGTGAGCAGTTCTTC

J: TRBJ2-1
D: -
size: -
V: TRBV6-5
CDR3: CASSYSRDEQFF
DNA: TGTGCCAGCAGTTACTCGAGGGATGAGCAGTTCTTC

J: TRBJ2-3
D: TRBD2
size: -
V: TRBV5-6
CDR3: CASSFGLAGGGADTQYF
DNA: TGTGCCAGCAGCTTCGGACTAGCGGGAGGAGGGGCAGATACGCAGTATTTT

J: TRBJ2-5
D: TRBD2
size: -
V: TRBV29-1
CDR3: CSARLAKETQYF
DNA: TGCAGCGCCAGACTAGCGAAAGAGACCCAGTACTTC

J: TRBJ1-5
D: -
size: -
V: TRBV19
CDR3: CASSIMPGNQPQHF
DNA: TGTGCCAGTAGTATAATGCCCGGTAATCAGCCCCAGCATTTT

J: TRBJ2-4
D: -
size: -
V: TRBV7-2
CDR3: CASSLGGGPKNIQYF
DNA: TGTGCCAGCAGCTTAGGGGGGGGGCCGAAAAACATTCAGTACTTC

J: TRBJ1-1
D: -
size: -
V: TRBV27
CDR3: CASSVIRNTEAFF
DNA: TGTGCCAGCAGCGTGATCAGAAACACTGAAGCTTTCTTT

J: TRBJ2-1
D: TRBD2
size: -
V: TRBV2
CDR3: CASRTSVGGGSEQFF
DNA: TGTGCCAGCCGGACTAGCGTGGGGGGGGGTAGTGAGCAGTTCTTC

J: TRBJ2-1
D: TRBD1
size: -
V: TRBV28
CDR3: CASSPRQGLGADNEQFF
DNA: TGTGCCAGCAGTCCCCGACAGGGTCTGGGGGCTGACAATGAGCAGTTCTTC

J: TRBJ2-7
D: TRBD1
size: -
V: TRBV5-4
CDR3: CASSLVRQGAQYF
DNA: TGTGCCAGCAGCTTGGTGAGACAGGGGGCCCAGTACTTC

J: TRBJ1-2
D: -
size: -
V: TRBV28
CDR3: CAIEVGFYGYTF
DNA: TGTGCCATTGAGGTCGGTTTCTATGGCTACACCTTC

J: TRBJ2-1
D: -
size: -
V: TRBV29-1
CDR3: CSVEKRFNNEQFF
DNA: TGCAGCGTTGAAAAGCGGTTTAACAATGAGCAGTTCTTC

J: TRBJ1-1
D: TRBD1
size: once
V: TRBV6-6
CDR3: CASSYSTGAMNTEAFF
DNA: TGTGCCAGCAGTTACTCGACAGGGGCGATGAACACTGAAGCTTTCTTT

J: TRBJ2-3
D: -
size: once
V: TRBV28
CDR3: CASSADTGTQYF
DNA: TGTGCCAGCAGTGCAGATACAGGGACACAGTATTTT

J: TRBJ1-1
D: -
size: -
V: TRBV7-9
CDR3: CASSPDTNTEAFF
DNA: TGTGCCAGCAGCCCGGACACGAACACTGAAGCTTTCTTT

J: TRBJ2-7
D: -
size: -
V: TRBV28
CDR3: CATWGAYEQYF
DNA: TGTGCCACCTGGGGGGCCTACGAGCAGTACTTC

J: TRBJ2-1
D: TRBD1
size: -
V: TRBV28
CDR3: CASSSSLINRGRNEQFF
DNA: TGTGCCAGCAGTTCCTCACTCATAAACAGGGGACGGAATGAGCAGTTCTTC

J: TRBJ2-2
D: TRBD2
size: -
V: TRBV25-1
CDR3: CASSEIASGGELFF
DNA: TGTGCCAGCAGTGAAATTGCTAGCGGGGGGGAGCTGTTTTTT

J: TRBJ1-2
D: -
size: -
V: TRBV10-3
CDR3: CAIERENYGYTF
DNA: TGTGCCATAGAGCGGGAGAACTATGGCTACACCTTC

J: TRBJ2-3
D: TRBD2
size: -
V: TRBV19
CDR3: CASTLRGRDTDTQYF
DNA: TGTGCCAGTACCCTCCGAGGGAGGGACACAGATACGCAGTATTTT

J: TRBJ2-3
D: TRBD2
size: -
V: TRBV10-2
CDR3: CASSESSGRTDTQYF
DNA: TGCGCCAGCAGTGAATCTAGCGGGAGGACAGATACGCAGTATTTT

J: TRBJ2-1
D: TRBD1
size: -
V: TRBV7-9
CDR3: CASSPRQGFHEQFF
DNA: TGTGCCAGCAGCCCTCGACAGGGATTCCATGAGCAGTTCTTC

J: TRBJ1-1
D: -
size: -
V: TRBV5-4
CDR3: CASSRGGANTEAFF
DNA: TGTGCCAGCAGCCGGGGAGGAGCGAACACTGAAGCTTTCTTT

J: TRBJ1-3
D: -
size: -
V: TRBV6-5
CDR3: CAVTGGSGNTIYF
DNA: TGTGCCGTGACGGGGGGCTCTGGAAACACCATATATTTT

J: TRBJ1-1
D: -
size: -
V: TRBV6-5
CDR3: CASEGTSRTEAFF
DNA: TGTGCCAGCGAGGGGACATCAAGGACTGAAGCTTTCTTT

J: TRBJ2-7
D: TRBD1
size: -
V: TRBV6-6
CDR3: CASSRGQGGEQYF
DNA: TGTGCCAGCAGTAGAGGACAGGGGGGCGAGCAGTACTTC

J: TRBJ2-3
D: -
size: -
V: TRBV28
CDR3: CASTRGDRSTDTQYF
DNA: TGTGCCAGCACCAGGGGGGACAGAAGCACAGATACGCAGTATTTT

J: TRBJ2-2
D: -
size: -
V: TRBV30
CDR3: CAWSVSGSEDTGELFF
DNA: TGTGCCTGGAGTGTAAGTGGGAGTGAGGACACCGGGGAGCTGTTTTTT

J: TRBJ2-7
D: -
size: -
V: TRBV6-1
CDR3: CASSGGTASYEQYF
DNA: TGTGCCAGCAGTGGCGGGACAGCCTCCTACGAGCAGTACTTC

J: TRBJ2-1
D: TRBD2
size: -
V: TRBV6-7
CDR3: CASSYSFVGLAGGVFNEQFF
DNA: TGTGCCAGCAGTTACTCCTTCGTAGGACTAGCGGGAGGGGTTTTCAATGAGCAGTTCTTC

J: TRBJ2-4
D: -
size: -
V: TRBV7-8
CDR3: CASSLDSGIQYF
DNA: TGTGCCAGCAGCTTAGATTCAGGCATTCAGTACTTC

J: TRBJ2-1
D: TRBD2
size: -
V: TRBV7-3
CDR3: CASSLAGGSNEQFF
DNA: TGTGCCAGCAGTTTAGCGGGAGGGAGCAATGAGCAGTTCTTC

J: TRBJ2-7
D: TRBD1
size: -
V: TRBV28
CDR3: CAIGTRQGTYEQYF
DNA: TGTGCCATCGGAACTCGACAGGGAACCTACGAGCAGTACTTC

J: TRBJ2-5
D: -
size: -
V: TRBV6-1
CDR3: CASSEQGSAGTQYF
DNA: TGTGCCAGCAGTGAACAGGGGTCGGCAGGAACCCAGTACTTC

J: TRBJ2-7
D: TRBD2
size: -
V: TRBV5-6
CDR3: CASSLGLAGFEQYF
DNA: TGTGCCAGCAGCTTGGGGCTAGCGGGATTCGAGCAGTACTTC

J: TRBJ2-7
D: -
size: once
V: TRBV19
CDR3: CASSISGSYEQYF
DNA: TGTGCCAGTAGTATATCGGGGTCCTACGAGCAGTACTTC

J: TRBJ1-1
D: -
size: -
V: TRBV19
CDR3: CASMIGGRYGMNTEAFF
DNA: TGTGCCAGTATGATCGGGGGGCGTTACGGGATGAACACTGAAGCTTTCTTT

J: TRBJ2-1
D: TRBD2
size: -
V: TRBV7-9
CDR3: CASSRPTSGRAIRSGEQFF
DNA: TGTGCCAGCAGCCGCCCGACTAGCGGGAGGGCCATTAGAAGTGGTGAGCAGTTCTTC

J: TRBJ2-7
D: -
size: -
V: TRBV28
CDR3: CASRPRKGPYEQYF
DNA: TGTGCCAGCAGACCCAGGAAGGGGCCCTACGAGCAGTACTTC

J: TRBJ2-5
D: TRBD2
size: -
V: TRBV6-1
CDR3: CASSELAGFVETQYF
DNA: TGTGCCAGCAGTGAACTAGCGGGGTTCGTGGAGACCCAGTACTTC